Listed here are 26 T cell receptor beta chains from one sample, sequenced in a study of cytomegalovirus exposure and HLA in healthy donors. PCR primers comprised 60 Vbeta and 13 Jbeta primers. Assay used: immunoSEQ multiplex PCR; TCRdb lists only in-frame clones, some missing. The table has over 150,000 clones, 68% seen once. Sequencing was performed on PBMCs. The receptor source for this set is a woman aged 40 to 50 in good health and CMV-seropositive.

This chain uses TRBV7-2 with TRBJ2-1; 8 nucleotides line up with TRBD1. V lost 6 bases and J lost 5; bases outside the gene matches: 12. This CDR3 comprises 16 residues. The V gene's germline CDR1 is SGHTA and CDR2 FQGNSA. Here the CDR3 reads CASRRSTGAGDNEQFF. CDR3 coding DNA: TGTGCCAGCAGGCGATCGACAGGGGCAGGGGACAATGAGCAGTTCTTC.

The chain links TRBV6-4 to TRBJ2-7; 7 nucleotides align to TRBD1. Germline V gene sequence: CDR1 MRHNA, CDR2 SNTAGT. This CDR3 is 15 amino acids long. Trimming removed 3 bases from V and 4 bases from J; junction bases left unmatched: 9. CDR3 coding DNA: TGTGCCAGCAGTGAAAGGGACAGTGGTAGATACGAGCAGTACTTC. Translated, it gives CASSERDSGRYEQYF.

This chain connects TRBV28 to TRBJ2-3; 9 positions match TRBD1. The germline V gene has CDR1 MDHEN and CDR2 SYDVKM. CDR3 length: 14 residues. The V gene end was trimmed by 7 bases and the J gene end by 2 bases; junction bases not matched to a gene: 4. The CDR3 DNA follows: TGTGCCAGCACCGGGACAGGGCCCACAGATACGCAGTATTTT. This sequence encodes CASTGTGPTDTQYF.

The genes are TRBV5-1 and TRBJ2-1; 7 nucleotides agree with TRBD1. After removal of 0 bases from V and 5 bases from J, the junction contained 2 bases not matched to a gene. Germline assignment: CDR1 SGHRS and CDR2 YFSETQ. The CDR3 covers 14 residues. The CDR3 protein is CASSLAQGNNEQFF. The CDR3 bases are TGCGCCAGCAGCTTGGCACAGGGGAACAATGAGCAGTTCTTC.

The sample holds a few counts of this clone. V gene TRBV6-6 combines with J gene TRBJ2-1; 8 positions match TRBD1. CDR1 is MNHNY and CDR2 is SVGAGI in the germline V gene (reference sequence). V dropped 5 bases and J dropped 7; count of bases not matched to a gene: 4. The CDR3 runs 13 residues. The CDR3 DNA follows: TGTGCCAGCAGTACAGACAGGGGAAATGAGCAGTTCTTC. Amino acids: CASSTDRGNEQFF.

This chain connects TRBV28 to TRBJ1-2, with D possibly TRBD1 on 5 matching bases. Germline V CDR1 and CDR2: MDHEN, SYDVKM. Between the trimmed V and J ends, which lost 6 bases and 3 bases, there was a span of 8 bases. This CDR3 is built from 12 residues. The CDR3 DNA is TGTGCCAGCAGCCTAGGGGACTATGGCTACACCTTC. This encodes CASSLGDYGYTF.

The chain joins TRBV4-3 to TRBJ2-2; 14 bases map to TRBD2. Trimming took 4 bases from V and 4 from J; bases not matched to a gene: 5. The CDR3 is 17 residues long. Looked up from germline, CDR1 is LGHNA and CDR2 is YSLEER. CDR3 coding DNA: TGCGCCAGCAGCCTCCGACTAGCGGGGGGGCGCACCGGGGAGCTGTTTTTT. This gives the protein CASSLRLAGGRTGELFF.

This chain links TRBV5-1 with TRBJ2-1; 10 bases match TRBD2. The trim removed 2 bases at V and 1 base at J, leaving 3 bases unmatched. Germline assignment: CDR1 SGHRS and CDR2 YFSETQ. This CDR3 contains 16 residues. The DNA for the CDR3 is TGCGCCAGCAGCTTACTAGCGGGAATTTCCTACAATGAGCAGTTCTTC. Amino acid sequence: CASSLLAGISYNEQFF.

V and J are TRBV27 and TRBJ2-3, with D perhaps matching TRBD2 (7 bases). The CDR3 extends over 15 amino acids. V was clipped by 5 bases and J by 1 base, with 13 bases between them. The germline gives CDR1 MNHEY, CDR2 SMNVEV (reference sequence). CDR3 in DNA: TGTGCCAGCAGTCCTAGGGGGGGGCGCACAGATACGCAGTATTTT. It yields the protein CASSPRGGRTDTQYF.

This clone came up once. The rearrangement links TRBV2 to TRBJ2-1; 10 bases are a match to TRBD1. The CDR3 is made up of 13 amino acids. Trimming took 6 bases from V and 9 from J; bases not matched to a gene: 5. Germline V gives CDR1 SNHLY, CDR2 FYNNEI. In DNA, the CDR3 is TGTGCCAGCAGAACAGGGACAGGGGTTGAGCAGTTCTTC. It codes for CASRTGTGVEQFF.

A word on this clone: The sample holds other DNA sequences that translate to the same CDR3. The V gene is TRBV4-1, the J gene TRBJ2-1, with unresolved D. The germline V and J ends were trimmed by 1 base and 2 bases, with 6 bases remaining between them. CDR1 MGHRA and CDR2 YSYEKL come from the germline V gene. The CDR3 totals 14 residues. CDR3 protein: CASSQAGAYNEQFF. The CDR3, as DNA: TGCGCCAGCAGCCAAGCTGGAGCCTACAATGAGCAGTTCTTC.

This sequence joins TRBV4-3 and TRBJ2-2, with 8 nucleotides matching TRBD2. Germline V gene lookup returns CDR1 LGHNA and CDR2 YSLEER. The CDR3 is 18 residues long. Trimming took 3 bases from V and 1 from J; bases not matched to a gene: 10. CDR3 bases: TGCGCCAGCAGCCAGTCTACGCCGCTAGCGGGGAACACCGGGGAGCTGTTTTTT. Translated, it gives CASSQSTPLAGNTGELFF.

The chain carries TRBV19 and TRBJ2-7; the D is unclear. CDR3 length: 13 residues. Per the germline V gene, CDR1 is LNHDA and CDR2 is SQIVND (reference sequence). V lost 3 bases and J 0 bases, leaving 6 bases between the germline ends. The CDR3, as DNA: TGTGCCAGTAGTATTCAGGACTCCTACGAGCAGTACTTC. Amino acid sequence: CASSIQDSYEQYF.

V usage is TRBV15 and J usage is TRBJ2-3, with 13 positions matching TRBD2. V dropped 3 bases and J dropped 9; count of bases not matched to a gene: 3. Germline V gene data show CDR1 as LNHNV and CDR2 as YYDKDF (reference sequence). The length of the CDR3 is 14 residues. As DNA, the CDR3 is TGTGCCACCAGCAGTGGGACTAGCGGGGCGACGCAGTATTTT. This sequence encodes CATSSGTSGATQYF.

This chain links TRBV6-1 with TRBJ2-5; weak D call: TRBD2 (5 bases). The CDR3 has 14 amino acids. Trimming shortened V by 2 bases and J by 5 bases, and 12 bases separated the two germline ends. CDR1 and CDR2 (germline): MNHNS, SASEGT. In DNA, the CDR3 is TGTGCCAGCAGTGAATGGGTTAGAGGGGAGACCCAGTACTTC. As protein: CASSEWVRGETQYF.

In its sample, this clone was seen a few times. The CDR3 region is CASSLGLAGEGGTQYF. The CDR3 DNA reads TGCGCCAGCAGCTTGGGACTAGCGGGGGAAGGAGGGACCCAGTACTTC. The V call is TRBV5-1, the J call TRBJ2-5; 12 nucleotides line up with TRBD2. V shed 0 bases and J 7 bases; nucleotides not matched to a gene: 7. CDR1 SGHRS and CDR2 YFSETQ come from the germline V gene. This CDR3 is built from 16 residues. Supplemented by reference TRBV5-1 and TRBJ2-5, the full variable domain reads KAGVTQTPRYLIKTRGQQVTLSCSPISGHRSVSWYQQTPGQGLQFLFEYFSETQRNKGNFPGRFSGRQFSNSRSEMNVSTLELGDSALYLCASSLGLAGEGGTQYFGPGTRLLVL.

This clone was observed a handful of times. The rearrangement uses TRBV6-6 and TRBJ2-7, with D maybe TRBD1 (5 bases). V lost 7 bases, J lost 2 bases, and 15 bases lay in between. CDR1 is MNHNY, CDR2 SVGAGI, per germline (reference sequence). The CDR3 contains 14 residues. CDR3 coding DNA: TGTGCCAGCATGTGGATGGCAGGGCCCTACGAGCAGTACTTC. It codes for CASMWMAGPYEQYF.

The rearrangement joins TRBV19 to TRBJ2-3; maybe TRBD2 (5 bases). Germline CDR1 is LNHDA and CDR2 is SQIVND (reference sequence). The V gene lost 4 bases and the J gene lost 0 bases, with 8 bases spanning the gap. The CDR3 loop spans 14 amino acids. The DNA of the CDR3 is TGTGCCAGTAGTAAAGCGGCTAGCACAGATACGCAGTATTTT. Translated: CASSKAASTDTQYF. Combining the CDR3 with reference TRBV19 and TRBJ2-3 gives the whole variable domain DGGITQSPKYLFRKEGQNVTLSCEQNLNHDAMYWYRQDPGQGLRLIYYSQIVNDFQKGDIAEGYSVSREKKESFPLTVTSAQKNPTAFYLCASSKAASTDTQYFGPGTRLTVL.

Only a few counts were recorded for this clone. The V call is TRBV5-5, the J call TRBJ1-3, with D unclear. This CDR3 spans 12 amino acids. V lost 4 bases to trimming and J lost 4 bases, with 6 bases between them. Germline assignment: CDR1 SGHKS and CDR2 YYEKEE (reference sequence). Here the CDR3 reads CASSPTGNTIYF. DNA for the CDR3: TGTGCCAGCAGCCCGACAGGAAACACCATATATTTT.

To note about this clone: One end of the junction is discordant with germline, which a read error may explain. The chain links TRBV13 to TRBJ1-2, with 10 bases aligning to TRBD1. CDR3 size: 14 residues. The germline CDR1 and CDR2 sequences are PRHDT and FYEKMQ (reference sequence). CDR3 protein: CASSTTGGFYGYPF. In nucleotides, the CDR3 is TGTGCCAGCAGCACGACAGGGGGCTTCTATGGCTACCCCTTC.

J is TRBJ2-3 and V is TRBV7-2; TRBD2 might be the D (7 bases). CDR1 is SGHTA and CDR2 is FQGNSA in the germline V gene. The CDR3 is 14 residues long. V lost 11 bases, J lost 1 base, and 16 bases lay in between. Here the CDR3 reads CAGEGEGRTDTQYF. CDR3 sequence (DNA): TGTGCCGGGGAGGGGGAGGGCCGCACAGATACGCAGTATTTT.

The chain links TRBV7-6 to TRBJ2-1; weak D call: TRBD1 (5 bases). This CDR3 comprises 17 residues. Trimming shortened V by 3 bases and J by 9 bases, and 24 bases separated the two germline ends. Germline values: CDR1 SGHVS, CDR2 FNYEAQ. The CDR3 DNA sequence: TGTGCCAGCAGCTTCATACCAGGGAATATCGCGGTCACTGAGCAGTTCTTC. Translation gives CASSFIPGNIAVTEQFF.

The chain combines TRBV11-2 with TRBJ2-5; no definite D call. Trimming left V 3 bases short and J 6 bases short, with 14 bases between. The V gene's germline CDR1 is SGHAT and CDR2 FQNNGV. The CDR3 length is 14 residues. The CDR3 region is CASSFPTYGKTQYF. In DNA form, the CDR3 reads TGTGCCAGCAGCTTCCCCACATATGGCAAGACCCAGTACTTC.

J is TRBJ2-1 and V is TRBV2; D is undetermined. CDR1 SNHLY and CDR2 FYNNEI come from the germline V gene. Trimming took 4 bases from V and 0 from J, leaving 10 bases between them. This CDR3 has 15 residues. The CDR3 nucleotides read TGTGCCAGCAGTGGCGACTTGAGCTCCTACAATGAGCAGTTCTTC. It specifies CASSGDLSSYNEQFF.

Worth noting for this clone: The junction differs from germline at one of its ends, possibly a read error. This chain joins TRBV7-7 and TRBJ2-2, with D tentatively TRBD1 (6 bases). This CDR3 has 13 amino acids. Germline loops: CDR1 SSHAT, CDR2 FNYEAQ (reference sequence). CDR3 sequence (DNA): TGTGCTAGCAGCTCAGGGGACACCGGGGAGCTGTTTTTT. It translates to CASSSGDTGELFF.

This sequence joins TRBV4-3 and TRBJ2-5; D gene unclear. The end of the DNA aligns better with TRBJ2-7, so the J call may be wrong. The germline CDR1 and CDR2 sequences are LGHNA and YSLEER. This CDR3 is 15 amino acids long. The CDR3 sequence is CASSHQTDKSYEQYF. The DNA for the CDR3 is TGCGCCAGCAGCCATCAAACAGATAAGTCGTACGAGCAGTACTTC.